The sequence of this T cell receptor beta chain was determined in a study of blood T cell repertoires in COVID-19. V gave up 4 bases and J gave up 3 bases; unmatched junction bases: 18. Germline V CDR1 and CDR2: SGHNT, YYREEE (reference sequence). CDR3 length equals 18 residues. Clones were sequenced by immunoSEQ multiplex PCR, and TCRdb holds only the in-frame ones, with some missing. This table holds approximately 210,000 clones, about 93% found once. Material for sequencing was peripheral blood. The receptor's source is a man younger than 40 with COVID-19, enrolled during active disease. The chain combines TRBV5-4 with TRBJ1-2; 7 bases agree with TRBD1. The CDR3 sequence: CASSDLTGPFLLDYGYTF. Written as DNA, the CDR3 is TGTGCCAGCAGCGACTTGACAGGGCCCTTTCTCTTGGACTATGGCTACACCTTC.